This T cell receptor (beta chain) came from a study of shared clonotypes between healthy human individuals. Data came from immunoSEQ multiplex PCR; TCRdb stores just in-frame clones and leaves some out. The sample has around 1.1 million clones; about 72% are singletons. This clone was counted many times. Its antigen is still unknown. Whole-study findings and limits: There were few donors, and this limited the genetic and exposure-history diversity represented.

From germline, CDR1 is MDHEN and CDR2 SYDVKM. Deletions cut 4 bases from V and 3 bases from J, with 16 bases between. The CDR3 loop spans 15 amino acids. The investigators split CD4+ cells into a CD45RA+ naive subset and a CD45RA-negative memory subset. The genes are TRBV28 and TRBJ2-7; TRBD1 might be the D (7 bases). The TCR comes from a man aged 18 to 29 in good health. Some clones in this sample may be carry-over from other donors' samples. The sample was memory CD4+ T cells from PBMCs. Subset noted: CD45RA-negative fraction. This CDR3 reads CASSSHRGLRYEQYF. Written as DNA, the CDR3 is TGTGCCAGCAGTTCACACAGGGGACTTCGCTACGAGCAGTACTTC.